The rows below give T cell receptor beta chains drawn from one sample of a study of quantifying T cell responses using KT2 cells. One entry per CDR3 protein results from TCRdb running MiXCR on the UMI-ligation and nested PCR reads. The sample holds about 33,000 distinct CDR3 sequences, about a tenth seen once. The sequenced sample was PBMCs spiked with cells of the T cell clone KT2. These receptors were taken from a human donor. Each CDR3 is given with its conserved first and last residue. The D gene is left open where the match is weak. The size entry is marked missing in some rows and otherwise reads once, few, many or a size class.

v_gene: TRBV7-8
j_gene: TRBJ1-1
abundance: many
d_gene: -
CDR3aa: CASSSYRVMTRTEAFF
CDR3nt: TGTGCCAGCAGCTCCTACAGGGTTATGACTAGGACTGAAGCTTTCTTT

v_gene: TRBV4-1
j_gene: TRBJ2-2
abundance: many
d_gene: TRBD1
CDR3aa: CASSQDGTGDAGELFF
CDR3nt: TGCGCCAGCAGCCAAGATGGGACAGGGGATGCCGGGGAGCTGTTTTTT

v_gene: TRBV12-3/TRBV12-4
j_gene: TRBJ1-1
abundance: few
d_gene: -
CDR3aa: CATGAVGADTEAFF
CDR3nt: TGTGCCACCGGAGCGGTGGGGGCTGACACTGAAGCTTTCTTT

v_gene: TRBV12-3/TRBV12-4
j_gene: TRBJ1-5
abundance: few
d_gene: -
CDR3aa: CASSPAGDQPQHF
CDR3nt: TGTGCCAGCAGCCCGGCGGGGGACCAGCCCCAGCATTTT

v_gene: TRBV2
j_gene: TRBJ2-3
abundance: many
d_gene: TRBD2
CDR3aa: CASTGGTTDTQYF
CDR3nt: TGTGCCAGCACGGGGGGGACGACAGATACGCAGTATTTT

v_gene: TRBV20-1
j_gene: TRBJ1-5
abundance: medium-sized
d_gene: -
CDR3aa: CSVSRALSNQPQHF
CDR3nt: TGCAGTGTGTCCAGGGCGCTTTCCAATCAGCCCCAGCATTTT

v_gene: TRBV7-6
j_gene: TRBJ2-2
abundance: medium-sized
d_gene: -
CDR3aa: CASSFRRTGELFF
CDR3nt: TGTGCCAGCAGCTTCAGACGCACCGGGGAGCTGTTTTTT

v_gene: TRBV3-1
j_gene: TRBJ2-3
abundance: -
d_gene: -
CDR3aa: CASSQDRDWLDTQYF
CDR3nt: TGTGCCAGCAGCCAAGACCGGGACTGGTTAGATACGCAGTATTTT

v_gene: TRBV5-1
j_gene: TRBJ2-1
abundance: many
d_gene: -
CDR3aa: CASSLVGTTSYNEQFF
CDR3nt: TGCGCCAGCAGCTTGGTAGGGACGACCTCCTACAATGAGCAGTTCTTC

v_gene: TRBV20-1
j_gene: TRBJ1-1
abundance: few
d_gene: -
CDR3aa: CSAPFLDGPNTEAFF
CDR3nt: TGCAGTGCTCCCTTTCTGGACGGCCCGAACACTGAAGCTTTCTTT

v_gene: TRBV3-1
j_gene: TRBJ1-5
abundance: many
d_gene: TRBD1
CDR3aa: CASSQDPGGHQPQHF
CDR3nt: TGTGCCAGCAGCCAAGACCCAGGGGGACATCAGCCCCAGCATTTT

v_gene: TRBV20-1
j_gene: TRBJ2-1
abundance: many
d_gene: TRBD2
CDR3aa: CSASQAGGPGYNEQFF
CDR3nt: TGCAGTGCAAGTCAGGCGGGAGGGCCAGGCTACAATGAGCAGTTCTTC

v_gene: TRBV12-3/TRBV12-4
j_gene: TRBJ1-1
abundance: -
d_gene: -
CDR3aa: CASSLGIENTEAFF
CDR3nt: TGTGCCAGCAGTTTAGGGATCGAGAACACTGAAGCTTTCTTT

v_gene: TRBV4-1
j_gene: TRBJ2-5
abundance: many
d_gene: -
CDR3aa: CASSQDLGGETQYF
CDR3nt: TGCGCCAGCAGCCAAGATCTAGGCGGGGAGACCCAGTACTTC

v_gene: TRBV12-3/TRBV12-4
j_gene: TRBJ2-2
abundance: many
d_gene: -
CDR3aa: CASSQNTGELFF
CDR3nt: TGTGCCAGCAGTCAGAACACCGGGGAGCTGTTTTTT